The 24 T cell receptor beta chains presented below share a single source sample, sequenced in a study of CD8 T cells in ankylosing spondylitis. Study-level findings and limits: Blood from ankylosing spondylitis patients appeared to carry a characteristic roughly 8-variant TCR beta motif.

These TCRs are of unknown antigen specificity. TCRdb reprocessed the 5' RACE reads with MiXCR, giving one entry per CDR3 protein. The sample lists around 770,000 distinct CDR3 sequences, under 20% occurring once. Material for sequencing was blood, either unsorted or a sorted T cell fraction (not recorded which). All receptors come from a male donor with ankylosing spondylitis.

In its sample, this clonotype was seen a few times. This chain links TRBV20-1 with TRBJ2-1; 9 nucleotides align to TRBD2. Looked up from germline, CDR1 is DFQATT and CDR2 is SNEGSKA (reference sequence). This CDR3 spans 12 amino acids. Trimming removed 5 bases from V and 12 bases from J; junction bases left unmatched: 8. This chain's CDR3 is CSAPNSGSRQFF. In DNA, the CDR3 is TGCAGTGCTCCTAATAGCGGGAGCAGGCAGTTCTTC.

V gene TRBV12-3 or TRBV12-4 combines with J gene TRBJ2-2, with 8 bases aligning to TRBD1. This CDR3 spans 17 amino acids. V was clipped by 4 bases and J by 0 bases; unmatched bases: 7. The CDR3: CASSSPDRGPNTGELFF. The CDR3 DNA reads TGTGCCAGCAGTTCACCAGACAGGGGCCCGAACACCGGGGAGCTGTTTTTT.

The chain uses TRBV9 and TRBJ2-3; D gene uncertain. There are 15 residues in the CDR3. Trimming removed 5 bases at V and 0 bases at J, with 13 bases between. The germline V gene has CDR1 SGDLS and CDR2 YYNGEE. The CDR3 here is CASSNGGISTDTQYF. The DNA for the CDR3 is TGTGCCAGCAGTAACGGCGGTATAAGCACAGATACGCAGTATTTT.

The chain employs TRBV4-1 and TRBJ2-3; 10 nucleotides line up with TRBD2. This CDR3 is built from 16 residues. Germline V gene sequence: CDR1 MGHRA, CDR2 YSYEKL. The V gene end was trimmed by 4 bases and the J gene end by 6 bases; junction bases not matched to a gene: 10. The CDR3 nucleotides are TGCGCCAGCAGCCTCGAACCCCCTAGCGGGGGTGATACGCAGTATTTT. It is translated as CASSLEPPSGGDTQYF.

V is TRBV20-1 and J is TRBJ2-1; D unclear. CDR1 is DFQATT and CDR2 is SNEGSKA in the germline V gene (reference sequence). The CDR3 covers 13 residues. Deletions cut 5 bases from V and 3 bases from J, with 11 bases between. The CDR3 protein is CSAAIGVYNEQFF. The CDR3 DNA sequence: TGCAGTGCTGCTATTGGAGTCTACAATGAGCAGTTCTTC.

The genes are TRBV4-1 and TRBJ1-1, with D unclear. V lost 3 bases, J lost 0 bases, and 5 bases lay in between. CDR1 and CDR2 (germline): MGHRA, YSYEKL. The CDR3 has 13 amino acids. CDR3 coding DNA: TGCGCCAGCAGCCACCCCTTGAACACTGAAGCTTTCTTT. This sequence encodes CASSHPLNTEAFF.

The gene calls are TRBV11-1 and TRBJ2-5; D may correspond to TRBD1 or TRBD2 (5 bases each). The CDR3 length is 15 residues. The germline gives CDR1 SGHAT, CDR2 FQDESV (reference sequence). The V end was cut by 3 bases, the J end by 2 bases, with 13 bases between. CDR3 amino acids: CASSLNRGGQETQYF. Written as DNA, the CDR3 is TGTGCCAGCAGCTTGAACCGGGGCGGGCAAGAGACCCAGTACTTC.

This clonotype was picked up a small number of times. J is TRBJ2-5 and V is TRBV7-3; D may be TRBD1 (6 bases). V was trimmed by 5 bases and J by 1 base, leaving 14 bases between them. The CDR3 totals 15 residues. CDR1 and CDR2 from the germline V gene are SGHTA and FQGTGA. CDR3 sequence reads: CASSAQGWGQETQYF. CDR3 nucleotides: TGTGCCAGCAGCGCACAGGGTTGGGGCCAAGAGACCCAGTACTTC.

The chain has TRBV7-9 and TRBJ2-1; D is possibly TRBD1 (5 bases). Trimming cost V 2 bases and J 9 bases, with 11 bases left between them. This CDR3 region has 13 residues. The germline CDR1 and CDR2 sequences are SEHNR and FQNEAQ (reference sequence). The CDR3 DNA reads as TGTGCCAGCAGCTTAAGGCAGGGTAGTGAGCAGTTCTTC. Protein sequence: CASSLRQGSEQFF.

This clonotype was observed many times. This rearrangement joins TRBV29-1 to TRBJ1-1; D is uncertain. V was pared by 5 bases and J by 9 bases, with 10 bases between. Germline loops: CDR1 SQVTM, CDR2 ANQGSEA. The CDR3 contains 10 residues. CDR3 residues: CSVSWRKAFF. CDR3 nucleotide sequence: TGCAGCGTTTCGTGGAGGAAAGCTTTCTTT.

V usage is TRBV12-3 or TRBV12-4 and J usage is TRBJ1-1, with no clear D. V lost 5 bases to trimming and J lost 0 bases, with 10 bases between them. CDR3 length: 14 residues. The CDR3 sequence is CASSPGILNTEAFF. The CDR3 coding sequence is TGTGCCAGCAGTCCCGGGATTCTGAACACTGAAGCTTTCTTT.

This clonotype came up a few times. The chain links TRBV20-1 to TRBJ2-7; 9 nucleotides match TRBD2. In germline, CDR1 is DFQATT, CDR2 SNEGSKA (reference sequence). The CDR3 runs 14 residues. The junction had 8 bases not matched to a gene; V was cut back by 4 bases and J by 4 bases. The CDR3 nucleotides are TGCAGTGCTATTGGGGCGGGAGGGCAGTACGAGCAGTACTTC. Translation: CSAIGAGGQYEQYF.

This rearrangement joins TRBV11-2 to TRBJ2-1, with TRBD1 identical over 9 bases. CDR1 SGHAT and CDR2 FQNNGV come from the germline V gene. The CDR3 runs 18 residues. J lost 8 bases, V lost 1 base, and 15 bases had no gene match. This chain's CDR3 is CASSLGGTGWDRKDEQFF. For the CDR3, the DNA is TGTGCCAGCAGCTTAGGGGGGACAGGGTGGGATCGAAAGGATGAGCAGTTCTTC.

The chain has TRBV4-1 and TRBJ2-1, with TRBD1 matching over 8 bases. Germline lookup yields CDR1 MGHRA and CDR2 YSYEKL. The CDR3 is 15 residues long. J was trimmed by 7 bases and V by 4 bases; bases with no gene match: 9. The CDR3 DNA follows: TGCGCCAGCAGCCCACAGGGGGGTTCGGGAAATGAGCAGTTCTTC. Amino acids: CASSPQGGSGNEQFF.

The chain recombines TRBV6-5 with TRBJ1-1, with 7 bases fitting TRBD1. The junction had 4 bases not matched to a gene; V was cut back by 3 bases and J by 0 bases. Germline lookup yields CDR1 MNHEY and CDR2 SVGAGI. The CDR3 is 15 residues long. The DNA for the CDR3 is TGTGCCAGCAGTTATGACAGGGCTATGAACACTGAAGCTTTCTTT. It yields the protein CASSYDRAMNTEAFF.

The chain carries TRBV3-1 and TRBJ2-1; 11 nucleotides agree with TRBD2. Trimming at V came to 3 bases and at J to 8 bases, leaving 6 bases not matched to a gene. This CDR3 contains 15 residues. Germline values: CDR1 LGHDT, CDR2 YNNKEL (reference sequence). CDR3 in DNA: TGTGCCAGCAGCCAGCGGGGGACTAGCGGAGATGAGCAGTTCTTC. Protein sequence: CASSQRGTSGDEQFF.

The CDR3 region has the DNA TGTGCCAGCAGTCCCCACCCTGCCTACGAGCAGTACTTC. Protein sequence: CASSPHPAYEQYF. This sequence joins TRBV6-6 and TRBJ2-7; unclear D gene. Germline CDR1 reads MNHNY; CDR2 reads SVGAGI (reference sequence). This CDR3 has 13 residues. Trimming removed 5 bases at V and 2 bases at J, with 10 bases between.

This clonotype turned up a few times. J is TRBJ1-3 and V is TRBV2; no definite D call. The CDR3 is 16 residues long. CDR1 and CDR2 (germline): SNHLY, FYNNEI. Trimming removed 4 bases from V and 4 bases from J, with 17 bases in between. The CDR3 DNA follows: TGTGCCAGCAGTGCTACGTATTTCCTACGAGGAAACACCATATATTTT. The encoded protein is CASSATYFLRGNTIYF.

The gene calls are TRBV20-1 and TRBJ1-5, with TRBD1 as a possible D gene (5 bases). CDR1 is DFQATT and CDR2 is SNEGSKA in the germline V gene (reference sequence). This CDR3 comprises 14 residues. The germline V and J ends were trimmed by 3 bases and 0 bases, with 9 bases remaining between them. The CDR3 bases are TGCAGTGCTAGCCCAGGGTTTAGCAATCAGCCCCAGCATTTT. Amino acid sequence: CSASPGFSNQPQHF.

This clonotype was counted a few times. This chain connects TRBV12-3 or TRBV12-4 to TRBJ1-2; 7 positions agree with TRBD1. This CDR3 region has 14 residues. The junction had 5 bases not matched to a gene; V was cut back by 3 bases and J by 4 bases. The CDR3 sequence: CASSFWEGAYGYTF. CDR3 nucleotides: TGTGCCAGCAGTTTCTGGGAGGGGGCCTATGGCTACACCTTC.

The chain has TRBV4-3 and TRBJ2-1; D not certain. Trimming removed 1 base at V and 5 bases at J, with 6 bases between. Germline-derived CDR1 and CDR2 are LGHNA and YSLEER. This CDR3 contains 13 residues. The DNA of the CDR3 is TGCGCCAGCAGCCAAGGACAAGACAATGAGCAGTTCTTC. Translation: CASSQGQDNEQFF.

The chain's CDR3 is CSAPVRDRGNEQYF. In DNA, the CDR3 is TGCAGTGCTCCCGTCCGGGACAGGGGTAACGAGCAGTACTTC. The chain uses TRBV20-1 and TRBJ2-7; 10 nucleotides line up with TRBD1. The junction had 9 bases not matched to a gene; V was cut back by 5 bases and J by 5 bases. CDR1 and CDR2 from the germline V gene are DFQATT and SNEGSKA (reference sequence). CDR3 length: 14 amino acids.

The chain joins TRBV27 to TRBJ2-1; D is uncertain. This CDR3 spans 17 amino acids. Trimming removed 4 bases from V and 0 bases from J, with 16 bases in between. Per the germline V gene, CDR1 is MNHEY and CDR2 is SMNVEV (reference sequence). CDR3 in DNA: TGTGCCAGCAGTTCGGGCATGGTTCGGAGCTCCTACAATGAGCAGTTCTTC. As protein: CASSSGMVRSSYNEQFF.

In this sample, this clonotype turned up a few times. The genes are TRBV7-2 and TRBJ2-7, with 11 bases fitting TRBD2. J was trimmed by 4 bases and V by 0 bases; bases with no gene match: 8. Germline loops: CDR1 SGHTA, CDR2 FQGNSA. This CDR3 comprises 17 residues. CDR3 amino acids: CASSLAGTSGSGYEQYF. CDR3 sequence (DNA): TGTGCCAGCAGCTTAGCGGGAACTAGCGGGAGTGGGTACGAGCAGTACTTC.